This T cell receptor (beta chain) was recovered during a study of somatic mutations in cytotoxic T cells in rheumatoid arthritis. Study results and limitations: The CD8+ clonality of rheumatoid arthritis patients increased with age, whereas that of healthy controls did not.

As to this clone: As yet, its antigen is unknown.

Profiled with immunoSEQ multiplex PCR; TCRdb holds only in-frame clones, not every one. The data show 8,500 to 13,000 clones, about 70% seen once. This receptor was taken from a man aged 55-75 years in good health. Sequencing was performed on CD8+ T cells sorted from blood.

The CDR3 region is CASSQTTEYNEQFF. CDR3 bases: TGTGCCAGCAGCCAGACGACAGAATACAATGAGCAGTTCTTC. The chain recombines TRBV11-2 with TRBJ2-1, with a possible D match to TRBD1 (5 bases). The CDR3 is 14 residues long. The germline CDR1 and CDR2 sequences are SGHAT and FQNNGV. The V gene lost 5 bases and the J gene lost 4 bases, with 12 bases spanning the gap.